This is a list of T cell receptor beta chains from one sample in a study of blood T cell repertoires in COVID-19. Produced via immunoSEQ multiplex PCR; TCRdb's table is partial and in-frame only. The top ten hold roughly 25% of the sample, which has 100,000 to 150,000 clones, roughly 79% seen once. Sequenced material: peripheral blood. The source is a human donor in a cohort sampled during active COVID-19. CDR3s include the opening cysteine and the closing phenylalanine or tryptophan. The order of the fields is D gene, J gene, clone size, V gene, CDR3 DNA, CDR3 protein. D genes are given only for firm matches. Rows give clone size only sometimes, using once, few, many, or a class for an expanded clone.

D: -; J: TRBJ1-1; size: -; V: TRBV3-1/TRBV3-2; DNA: TGTGCCAGCAGCCAACGAGGGGGTTGGGCTTTCTTT; CDR3: CASSQRGGWAFF
D: -; J: TRBJ2-1; size: few; V: TRBV28; DNA: TGTGCCAGCAGTCCCACTTGGTCCAGATCTGATGGGCTACCCCGGTGGGCATACAATGAGCAGTTCTTC; CDR3: CASSPTWSRSDGLPRWAYNEQFF
D: -; J: TRBJ1-2; size: -; V: TRBV5-5; DNA: TGTGCCAGCAGCCCCAATTGGGCAGGGAACTATGGCTACACCTTC; CDR3: CASSPNWAGNYGYTF
D: TRBD2; J: TRBJ2-3; size: -; V: TRBV9; DNA: TGTGCCAGCAGCGCCGGGACTAGCGGAATCACAGATACGCAGTATTTT; CDR3: CASSAGTSGITDTQYF
D: -; J: TRBJ2-5; size: -; V: TRBV5-6; DNA: TGTGCCAGCAGCATTTCAGGGGAGACCCAGTACTTC; CDR3: CASSISGETQYF
D: TRBD1; J: TRBJ2-7; size: few; V: TRBV7-9; DNA: TGTGCCAGCAGTCTTTTCCGGACAGGGGGCGCGGGGGAGCAGTACTTC; CDR3: CASSLFRTGGAGEQYF
D: TRBD2; J: TRBJ2-5; size: -; V: TRBV18; DNA: TGTGCCAGCTCACCCCGGGGAGGGATGCAAGAGACCCAGTACTTC; CDR3: CASSPRGGMQETQYF
D: -; J: TRBJ2-7; size: -; V: TRBV27; DNA: TGTGCCAGCAGTAAAGCGGGCTACGAGCAGTACTTC; CDR3: CASSKAGYEQYF
D: TRBD2; J: TRBJ2-7; size: -; V: TRBV7-8; DNA: TGTGCCAGCACCGGACTAGCGGGTCTCCACGAGCAGTACTTC; CDR3: CASTGLAGLHEQYF
D: -; J: TRBJ1-2; size: -; V: TRBV7-2; DNA: TGTGCCAGCAGCGCACCGACATTTTATAACTATGGCTACACCTTC; CDR3: CASSAPTFYNYGYTF
D: TRBD2; J: TRBJ2-2; size: -; V: TRBV25-1; DNA: TGTGCCAGCAGCCCGTCCGGGGGGGCCCCCGGGGAGCTGTTTTTT; CDR3: CASSPSGGAPGELFF
D: -; J: TRBJ1-1; size: -; V: TRBV6-5; DNA: TGTGCCAGCAGTTACTCGACAGGATCGAACACTGAAGCTTTCTTT; CDR3: CASSYSTGSNTEAFF
D: -; J: TRBJ2-5; size: -; V: TRBV7-2; DNA: TGTGCCAGCAGCATTAGACGGGGGTTCCAAGAGACCCAGTACTTC; CDR3: CASSIRRGFQETQYF
D: TRBD2; J: TRBJ2-3; size: -; V: TRBV7-9; DNA: TGTGCCAGCAGCTCGCGGGGGGTGGGAGATACGCAGTATTTT; CDR3: CASSSRGVGDTQYF
D: TRBD1; J: TRBJ1-4; size: -; V: TRBV6-5; DNA: TGTGCCAGCAGTTACACCGGGACAGCTAATGAAAAACTGTTTTTT; CDR3: CASSYTGTANEKLFF
D: TRBD1; J: TRBJ2-2; size: -; V: TRBV7-2; DNA: TGTGCCAGCAGCCTTAGACAGGGGGCGAGCGGGGAGCTGTTTTTT; CDR3: CASSLRQGASGELFF
D: TRBD1; J: TRBJ2-3; size: -; V: TRBV6-5; DNA: TGTGCCAGCACTACCCCGGACAGGGGAGATACGCAGTATTTT; CDR3: CASTTPDRGDTQYF
D: -; J: TRBJ1-1; size: -; V: TRBV3-1/TRBV3-2; DNA: TGTGCCAGCAAGAACTATGTTCTGAACACTGAAGCTTTCTTT; CDR3: CASKNYVLNTEAFF
D: -; J: TRBJ2-2; size: few; V: TRBV7-2; DNA: TGTGCCAGCAGCTTAGGAGGCGGGAACACCGGGGAGCTGTTTTTT; CDR3: CASSLGGGNTGELFF
D: -; J: TRBJ2-3; size: -; V: TRBV19; DNA: TGTGCCAGTAGTATATGGACTGATACGCAGTATTTT; CDR3: CASSIWTDTQYF
D: -; J: TRBJ1-4; size: once; V: TRBV4-3; DNA: TGCGCCAGCAGCCAAGAAATCAGAGGGACAACTAATGAAAAACTGTTTTTT; CDR3: CASSQEIRGTTNEKLFF
D: TRBD2; J: TRBJ2-3; size: -; V: TRBV7-9; DNA: TGTGCCAGCAGCTTCGAAGGACTAGCGGGAACCTCAGATACGCAGTATTTT; CDR3: CASSFEGLAGTSDTQYF
D: TRBD1; J: TRBJ2-2; size: few; V: TRBV5-1; DNA: TGCGCCAGCGGTGGACAGGGACATTCCGGGGAGCTGTTTTTT; CDR3: CASGGQGHSGELFF
D: -; J: TRBJ2-1; size: few; V: TRBV18; DNA: TGTGCCAGCTCAATAAACACGAACAATGAGCAGTTCTTC; CDR3: CASSINTNNEQFF
D: -; J: TRBJ1-4; size: -; V: TRBV7-2; DNA: TGTGCCAGCAGCATTCAACAGGCAACTAATGAAAAACTGTTTTTT; CDR3: CASSIQQATNEKLFF
D: -; J: TRBJ1-1; size: -; V: TRBV12-3/TRBV12-4; DNA: TGTGCCAGCAGTCTACGTAGCCCCACTGAAGCTTTCTTT; CDR3: CASSLRSPTEAFF
D: -; J: TRBJ1-4; size: -; V: TRBV7-2; DNA: TGTGCCAGCAGCTTTGCCGGAGCCGCTAATGAAAAACTGTTTTTT; CDR3: CASSFAGAANEKLFF
D: -; J: TRBJ1-1; size: -; V: TRBV27; DNA: TGTGCCAGCAGTTTGGGACTTGAAGCTTTCTTT; CDR3: CASSLGLEAFF
D: -; J: TRBJ1-2; size: -; V: TRBV30; DNA: TGTGCCTGGACTCGAAGGGGAAACTATGGCTACACCTTC; CDR3: CAWTRRGNYGYTF
D: TRBD1; J: TRBJ1-2; size: -; V: TRBV28; DNA: TGTGCCAGCAGTTTATTCCACTCGGGACAGGGAGGTAGAGGCTACACCTTC; CDR3: CASSLFHSGQGGRGYTF
D: -; J: TRBJ1-4; size: -; V: TRBV7-9; DNA: TGTGCCAGCAGCCCTGGGGGCAGTTGGAATGAAAAACTGTTTTTT; CDR3: CASSPGGSWNEKLFF
D: -; J: TRBJ2-5; size: -; V: TRBV14; DNA: TGTGCCAGCAGCCAAGTCAGGATCCAAGAGACCCAGTACTTC; CDR3: CASSQVRIQETQYF
D: TRBD2; J: TRBJ2-3; size: -; V: TRBV5-4; DNA: TGTGCCAGCAGCGGGGGACTAGCTAGTGTCACAGATACGCAGTATTTT; CDR3: CASSGGLASVTDTQYF
D: -; J: TRBJ2-7; size: -; V: TRBV30; DNA: TGTGCCTGGAGCGGACAGTACGAGCAGTACTTC; CDR3: CAWSGQYEQYF
D: TRBD2; J: TRBJ2-7; size: -; V: TRBV5-1; DNA: TGCGCCAGCAGCGAAGCGGGGGCTGGTCTCTACGAGCAGTACTTC; CDR3: CASSEAGAGLYEQYF
D: TRBD1; J: TRBJ1-1; size: -; V: TRBV4-3; DNA: TGCGCCAGCAGCCTAGACCGGGACAGGACCGCCGAAGCTTTCTTT; CDR3: CASSLDRDRTAEAFF
D: TRBD1; J: TRBJ1-1; size: -; V: TRBV29-1; DNA: TGCAGCGGGGACAGCGGGAACACTGAAGCTTTCTTT; CDR3: CSGDSGNTEAFF
D: TRBD1; J: TRBJ2-7; size: -; V: TRBV19; DNA: TGTGCCAGTAGAAGAACCGGGACAGGGAATTCGTACGAGCAGTACTTC; CDR3: CASRRTGTGNSYEQYF
D: TRBD1; J: TRBJ2-2; size: -; V: TRBV28; DNA: TGTGCCAGCAGTCGTTGGAATTTAGGGGGCGTCACCGGGGAGCTGTTTTTT; CDR3: CASSRWNLGGVTGELFF
D: -; J: TRBJ2-7; size: -; V: TRBV7-8; DNA: TGTGCCAGCAGCTTAGGGAGACGCAGGGGCTCCTACGAGCAGTACTTC; CDR3: CASSLGRRRGSYEQYF
D: TRBD1; J: TRBJ1-6; size: -; V: TRBV27; DNA: TGTGCCAGCAGTTTGAGACAGGGGTTCGGCTCCTATAATTCACCCCTCCACTTT; CDR3: CASSLRQGFGSYNSPLHF
D: TRBD1; J: TRBJ1-1; size: -; V: TRBV6-4; DNA: TGTGCCAGCAGTGAACCTCGACAGGGGGCGACGAGTCGCGCTGAAGCTTTCTTT; CDR3: CASSEPRQGATSRAEAFF